This TCR beta chain derives from a study of T cell repertoires in cytomegalovirus infection (dated by TCRdb to about 2019). In the study overall: Recently identified HLA-C-restricted CMV epitopes, whose presentation resists viral immunomodulation, were targeted by peptide stimulations together with well-studied HLA-B-restricted epitopes. Because public TCR beta signatures pointed to carriage of CMV infection together with the matching HLA type, the HLA type of each donor mattered for the analysis. What the study reported, not specific to this receptor: Cumulative frequency of public TCR beta family members discriminated carriers of CMV infection plus the relevant HLA type in this cohort and an independent approximately 350-donor cohort. In the ex vivo response, HLA-C-restricted CMV-specific TCR beta clonotypes were dominant, and in two of eight donors the single most frequent clonotype came from this HLA-C-restricted group.

This clonotype came up a few times. Its antigen remains undetermined. No base quality values were provided; no much bigger clone lies one nucleotide off. TCRdb shows the sequencer as Illumina HiSeq 1500. TCRdb trimmed public reads at Q25 via fastp, called clones via MiXCR and kept in-frame beta chains. One record per CDR3 amino acid sequence lists the most common genes and DNA. The sample profile shows approximately 590,000 distinct CDR3 sequences; over 35% of them were found once. About half of the sample comes from the top ten. Sequences SGHVS (CDR1) and FQNEAQ (CDR2) are obtained from the germline V gene. Clipping removes 2 bases from V and 10 bases from J, with 1 as the unmatched junction base count. From the cysteine through the phenylalanine, the CDR3 covers 14 amino acids. Solely the CDR3 DNA is kept, with 42 bases framed from the first base. The label giving this sample's treatment or condition can be read as: in vitro stimulation with specific CMV peptide epitopes to enrich CMV-specific T cells.

Here the sequenced sample was cultured PBMCs, taken from culture after CMV antigen stimulation. The receptor comes from a human donor in good health (CMV status not recorded). Some clones in this sample may be carry-over from other donors' samples. Recombination linked TRBV7-8 to TRBJ2-1, with TRBD2 matching 14 junction bases. In nucleotides, the sequence is TGTGCCAGCAGCTTACGACTAGCGGGAGGGGAGCAGTTCTTC. Translated, it gives CASSLRLAGGEQFF.